The 20 T cell receptor beta chains reported below all come from one sample, sequenced in a study of spatial heterogeneity in lung cancer. From the 5' RACE reads, TCRdb called clonotypes with MiXCR, one entry per CDR3 protein. The table records under 150,000 distinct CDR3 sequences, 10% to 15% of them present only once. Time point indicated: blood at routine non-recurrence follow-up after resection. The sequenced material consisted of unsorted whole RNA from tumor, nontumor lung or frozen PBMC. Specimen: PBMCs, collected at follow-up. The source is a male donor with early-stage non-small cell lung cancer.

The sample holds many counts of this clonotype. V and J are TRBV28 and TRBJ1-1; D unresolved. The CDR3 has 14 residues. The V end lost 8 bases, the J end lost 2 bases, and 15 bases lay between the germline ends. Germline V gene lookup returns CDR1 MDHEN and CDR2 SYDVKM. DNA for the CDR3: TGTGCCAGCTACGGCGCGGGATACAACACTGAAGCTTTCTTT. As protein: CASYGAGYNTEAFF.

This clonotype showed up just a few times. This chain links TRBV7-9 with TRBJ2-2; 9 bases fit TRBD1. Trimming at V came to 5 bases and at J to 4 bases, leaving 8 bases not matched to a gene. CDR1 and CDR2 from the germline V gene are SEHNR and FQNEAQ (reference sequence). This CDR3 region has 16 residues. The CDR3 region is CASSADRGMFTGELFF. The CDR3, as DNA: TGTGCCAGCAGCGCCGACAGGGGGATGTTCACCGGGGAGCTGTTTTTT.

This clonotype was picked up a small number of times. The chain has TRBV6-1 and TRBJ1-6; 7 bases are a match to TRBD1. J lost 5 bases, V lost 4 bases, and 8 bases had no gene match. Germline V CDR1 and CDR2: MNHNS, SASEGT. The CDR3 is 16 residues long. The CDR3 nucleotides read TGTGCCAGCAGTGCCCCACAGGGGTACAATAATTCACCCCTCCACTTT. Encoded protein: CASSAPQGYNNSPLHF.

The chain joins TRBV4-2 to TRBJ1-5; TRBD1 agrees at 8 bases. The CDR3 spans 15 residues. The V and J ends lost 3 bases and 5 bases, in that order; junction bases with no gene match: 6. CDR1 LGHNA and CDR2 YNFKEQ come from the germline V gene. This chain's CDR3 is CASSQATGGDQPQHF. DNA of the CDR3: TGTGCCAGCAGCCAGGCAACAGGGGGGGATCAGCCCCAGCATTTT.

The sample holds a few counts of this clonotype. The chain joins TRBV4-1 to TRBJ1-6, with D uncertain. The CDR3 spans 17 residues. The V and J ends lost 1 base and 9 bases respectively, with 19 bases between them. CDR1 and CDR2 from the germline V gene are MGHRA and YSYEKL. Here the CDR3 reads CASSQALLGGSRSPLHF. In DNA form, the CDR3 reads TGCGCCAGCAGCCAAGCACTCCTAGGCGGGAGTCGTTCACCCCTCCACTTT.

The J gene is TRBJ2-3, the V gene TRBV6-2 or TRBV6-3, with 10 bases matching TRBD2. The CDR3 contains 15 residues. Germline loops: CDR1 MNHEY, CDR2 SVGEGT. The V gene end was trimmed by 5 bases and the J gene end by 2 bases; junction bases not matched to a gene: 4. The CDR3 loop reads CASSHSGGLTDTQYF. DNA of the CDR3: TGTGCCAGCAGTCATAGCGGGGGGCTCACAGATACGCAGTATTTT.

The chain is built from TRBV20-1 and TRBJ1-6, with unresolved D. V lost 0 bases and J 9 bases, leaving 6 bases between the germline ends. The CDR3 length is 12 residues. Germline assignment: CDR1 DFQATT and CDR2 SNEGSKA (reference sequence). In DNA form, the CDR3 reads TGCAGTGCTAGAGACCTTGCTTCACCCCTCCACTTT. Its translation is CSARDLASPLHF.

This clonotype appeared a few times. The CDR3: CASSIGGRREYGYTF. In DNA form, the CDR3 reads TGTGCCAGCTCTATAGGGGGACGGAGAGAATATGGCTACACCTTC. The chain joins TRBV28 to TRBJ1-2; a weak D match, TRBD1 (6 bases). Germline-derived CDR1 and CDR2 are MDHEN and SYDVKM. V shed 8 bases and J shed 5 bases, with 21 bases lying between them. The CDR3 loop spans 15 amino acids.

There are many counts of this clonotype. V usage is TRBV27 and J usage is TRBJ1-6; 9 nucleotides line up with TRBD1. Trimming at V came to 8 bases and at J to 8 bases, leaving 10 bases not matched to a gene. Germline loops: CDR1 MNHEY, CDR2 SMNVEV (reference sequence). This CDR3 is 15 amino acids long. Here the CDR3 DNA reads TGTGCCAGCGGCCCACAGGGGGCGATGGATTCACCCCTCCACTTT. Translation: CASGPQGAMDSPLHF.

This clonotype has a count of ten or more. This chain connects TRBV15 to TRBJ2-7; TRBD1 matches at 8 bases. This CDR3 has 13 amino acids. The germline gives CDR1 LNHNV, CDR2 YYDKDF (reference sequence). V lost 5 bases and J lost 9; bases outside the gene matches: 9. CDR3 bases: TGTGCCACCAGCCCCATTGGACAGGGCCGGCAGTACTTC. This encodes CATSPIGQGRQYF.

This chain joins TRBV10-1 and TRBJ2-3; TRBD1 is a possible D gene (5 bases). V lost 3 bases, J lost 0 bases, and 10 bases lay in between. The CDR3 is 15 amino acids. The germline V gene encodes CDR1 WNHNN and CDR2 SYGVQD (reference sequence). This chain's CDR3 is CASSDDSSSTDTQYF. The CDR3 bases are TGCGCCAGCAGTGATGACAGTTCTAGCACAGATACGCAGTATTTT.

V gene TRBV5-8 combines with J gene TRBJ1-4; 8 bases align to TRBD1. This CDR3 contains 14 residues. After removal of 1 base from V and 9 bases from J, the junction contained 5 bases not matched to a gene. Germline CDR1 reads SGHTS; CDR2 reads YDEGEE. Here the CDR3 DNA reads TGTGCCAGCAGCTTGCCGCAGGGGGCCCAAAAACTGTTTTTT. This codes for CASSLPQGAQKLFF.

The CDR3: CASSSNRMDLSSYEQYF. The CDR3 DNA reads TGTGCCAGCAGCTCAAATCGGATGGACCTATCCTCCTACGAGCAGTACTTC. The chain recombines TRBV9 with TRBJ2-7, with D unresolved. V was trimmed by 4 bases and J by 0 bases, leaving 20 bases between them. Germline loops: CDR1 SGDLS, CDR2 YYNGEE. This CDR3 is built from 17 residues.

The J gene is TRBJ1-5, the V gene TRBV3-1; D gene unclear. V lost 0 bases, J lost 9 bases, and 15 bases lay in between. There are 15 residues in the CDR3. Germline V gene data show CDR1 as LGHDT and CDR2 as YNNKEL (reference sequence). This CDR3 reads CASSQDGSAWGPQHF. The DNA of the CDR3 is TGTGCCAGCAGCCAAGATGGATCCGCCTGGGGGCCCCAGCATTTT.

This clonotype has just a few counts. The chain combines TRBV3-1 with TRBJ2-1; TRBD2 might be the D (5 bases). V lost 5 bases, J lost 10 bases, and 15 bases lay in between. The CDR3 sequence is 13 residues long. CDR1 and CDR2 from the germline V gene are LGHDT and YNNKEL (reference sequence). DNA for the CDR3: TGTGCCAGCAGCGTCAAGGGAGTCCTCGAGCAGTTCTTC. It is translated as CASSVKGVLEQFF.

This clonotype showed up many times. This rearrangement joins TRBV6-5 to TRBJ1-2; perhaps TRBD1 as D (5 bases). CDR3 length: 15 residues. Trimming took 6 bases from V and 4 from J, leaving 18 bases between them. Per germline, CDR1 MNHEY and CDR2 SVGAGI. This CDR3 reads CASRITPGSLYGYTF. Here the CDR3 DNA reads TGTGCCAGCAGGATAACCCCAGGGAGCCTCTATGGCTACACCTTC.

This clonotype has ten or more counts. The gene calls are TRBV3-1 and TRBJ2-3; 9 bases match TRBD2. The germline gives CDR1 LGHDT, CDR2 YNNKEL (reference sequence). J lost 2 bases, V lost 5 bases, and 8 bases had no gene match. This CDR3 has 16 residues. CDR3 in amino acids: CASSISRGGFTDTQYF. The CDR3 DNA reads TGTGCCAGCAGCATTTCGCGGGGGGGGTTCACAGATACGCAGTATTTT.

The chain carries TRBV3-1 and TRBJ1-2; no firm D call. CDR1 is LGHDT and CDR2 is YNNKEL in the germline V gene (reference sequence). Trimming took 3 bases from V and 1 from J, leaving 12 bases between them. The CDR3 spans 15 residues. This chain's CDR3 is CASSHDGVINYGYTF. In DNA, the CDR3 is TGTGCCAGCAGCCACGACGGAGTGATTAACTATGGCTACACCTTC.

This clonotype has at least ten counts. The rearrangement uses TRBV28 and TRBJ2-1; D perhaps matches TRBD2 (5 bases). From germline, CDR1 is MDHEN and CDR2 SYDVKM. The CDR3 consists of 15 residues. Deletions cut 5 bases from V and 7 bases from J, with 18 bases between. CDR3 nucleotides: TGTGCCAGCAGTCCTCATCCGGGATCTAGTAATGAGCAGTTCTTC. Its protein is CASSPHPGSSNEQFF.

CDR3 residues: CASSPGTGRTGELFF. CDR3 bases: TGTGCCAGCAGCCCAGGGACAGGAAGAACCGGGGAGCTGTTTTTT. This chain uses TRBV7-9 with TRBJ2-2; 8 positions agree with TRBD1. This CDR3 region has 15 residues. Germline lookup yields CDR1 SEHNR and CDR2 FQNEAQ (reference sequence). V shed 5 bases, J shed 5 bases, and the junction held 7 bases outside the gene matches. The whole variable domain, filled in from reference TRBV7-9 and TRBJ2-2, reads DTGVSQNPRHKITKRGQNVTFRCDPISEHNRLYWYRQTLGQGPEFLTYFQNEAQLEKSRLLSDRFSAERPKGSFSTLEIQRTEQGDSAMYLCASSPGTGRTGELFFGEGSRLTVL.